The next 11 T cell receptor beta chains were all read from a single sample in a study of shared clonotypes between healthy human individuals. Clones were read by immunoSEQ multiplex PCR, and TCRdb kept only the in-frame ones, dropping some. The sample holds under 1,900,000 clones; 98% are singletons and the top ten take 0.36%. Material: naive CD4+ T cells sorted from blood. Subset of the sample: CD45RA+ positively selected. The receptors shown here come from a man aged 30 to 39 in good health.

The chain recombines TRBV5-1 with TRBJ1-3, with D hard to call. The V gene lost 4 bases and the J gene lost 4 bases, with 15 bases spanning the gap. The CDR3 covers 15 residues. In germline, CDR1 is SGHRS, CDR2 YFSETQ. The CDR3 nucleotides read TGCGCCAGCAGCGTCGAGGTGGGTTACGGAAACACCATATATTTT. Translating gives CASSVEVGYGNTIYF.

The J gene is TRBJ2-7, the V gene TRBV5-1, with a weak D call TRBD1 (5 bases). The V gene's germline CDR1 is SGHRS and CDR2 YFSETQ. This CDR3 has 14 residues. V gave up 0 bases and J gave up 4 bases, with 11 bases separating them. Written as DNA, the CDR3 is TGCGCCAGCAGCTTGGGTCCTGGGGCGTACGAGCAGTACTTC. Protein product: CASSLGPGAYEQYF.

This clone was recorded only once. CDR3 nucleotides: TGCGCCAGCAGTCGGGAGGTAGCTGACGAGCAGTACTTC. Translated, it gives CASSREVADEQYF. This chain links TRBV5-1 with TRBJ2-7; 7 bases align to TRBD2. Germline V CDR1 and CDR2: SGHRS, YFSETQ. The CDR3 spans 13 residues. V lost 5 bases to trimming and J lost 5 bases; unmatched junction nucleotides: 7.

The rearrangement uses TRBV9 and TRBJ2-7; 7 bases are a match to TRBD2. This CDR3 is built from 19 residues. Trimming cost V 3 bases and J 0 bases; bases outside gene matches: 18. CDR1 is SGDLS and CDR2 is YYNGEE in the germline V gene. CDR3 in amino acids: CASSAGGGGSASSSYEQYF. CDR3 coding DNA: TGTGCCAGCAGCGCCGGTGGTGGCGGGAGTGCGAGTAGCTCCTACGAGCAGTACTTC.

This chain links TRBV7-9 with TRBJ1-4; D not certain. The CDR3 totals 12 residues. Germline CDR1 and CDR2: SEHNR and FQNEAQ (reference sequence). Trimming cost V 4 bases and J 6 bases, with 6 bases left between them. CDR3 nucleotide sequence: TGTGCCAGCAGCTCGTTAGATGAAAAACTGTTTTTT. It codes for CASSSLDEKLFF.

The chain employs TRBV5-4 and TRBJ1-3; maybe TRBD1 (5 bases). The CDR3 totals 16 residues. Germline V gene sequence: CDR1 SGHNT, CDR2 YYREEE (reference sequence). V was cut by 2 bases and J by 2 bases, with 14 bases left in between. CDR3 loop: CASSFGTQKAGNTIYF. CDR3 sequence (DNA): TGTGCCAGCAGCTTTGGGACGCAAAAGGCTGGAAACACCATATATTTT.

The V and J genes are TRBV10-3 and TRBJ1-2; the match to TRBD1 covers 7 bases. Germline V gene lookup returns CDR1 ENHRY and CDR2 SYGVKD. Germline trimming cut 3 bases from V and 7 bases from J; bases unmatched to any gene: 14. The CDR3 totals 16 residues. The CDR3 protein is CAISDFLTGKSGGYTF. For the CDR3, the DNA is TGTGCCATCAGTGACTTTTTGACAGGGAAGTCCGGTGGCTACACCTTC.

The V call is TRBV27, the J call TRBJ1-2, with D unclear. The V end lost 5 bases, the J end lost 6 bases, and 16 bases lay between the germline ends. Per the germline V gene, CDR1 is MNHEY and CDR2 is SMNVEV (reference sequence). The CDR3 spans 14 residues. CDR3 nucleotides: TGTGCCAGCAGTGTCGCCGGATCTGCGGATGGCTACACCTTC. This translates into CASSVAGSADGYTF.

The rearrangement uses TRBV5-4 and TRBJ2-1, with 10 bases lining up with TRBD2. The CDR3 runs 15 residues. CDR1 and CDR2 (germline): SGHNT, YYREEE (reference sequence). V trimming: 2 bases; J trimming: 6 bases; junction bases outside the gene matches: 5. CDR3 protein: CASSLPSGSSNEQFF. CDR3 sequence (DNA): TGTGCCAGCAGCTTACCTAGCGGGAGTAGCAATGAGCAGTTCTTC.

This chain joins TRBV28 and TRBJ2-7, with 8 bases that match TRBD2. V was pared by 6 bases and J by 6 bases, with 10 bases of the junction left unmatched. This CDR3 comprises 14 residues. CDR1 and CDR2 (germline): MDHEN, SYDVKM. CDR3 sequence reads: CASRTSGRSVEQYF. Written as DNA, the CDR3 is TGTGCCAGCAGAACTAGCGGACGAAGCGTCGAGCAGTACTTC.

The rearrangement links TRBV5-1 to TRBJ2-1; TRBD2 aligns across 9 bases. The CDR3 contains 20 residues. After removal of 4 bases from V and 4 bases from J, the junction contained 21 bases not matched to a gene. Germline V gene data show CDR1 as SGHRS and CDR2 as YFSETQ. The CDR3 protein is CASSIPSGERPSGVYNEQFF. Here the CDR3 DNA reads TGCGCCAGCAGCATCCCTTCCGGTGAACGCCCTAGCGGGGTATACAATGAGCAGTTCTTC.